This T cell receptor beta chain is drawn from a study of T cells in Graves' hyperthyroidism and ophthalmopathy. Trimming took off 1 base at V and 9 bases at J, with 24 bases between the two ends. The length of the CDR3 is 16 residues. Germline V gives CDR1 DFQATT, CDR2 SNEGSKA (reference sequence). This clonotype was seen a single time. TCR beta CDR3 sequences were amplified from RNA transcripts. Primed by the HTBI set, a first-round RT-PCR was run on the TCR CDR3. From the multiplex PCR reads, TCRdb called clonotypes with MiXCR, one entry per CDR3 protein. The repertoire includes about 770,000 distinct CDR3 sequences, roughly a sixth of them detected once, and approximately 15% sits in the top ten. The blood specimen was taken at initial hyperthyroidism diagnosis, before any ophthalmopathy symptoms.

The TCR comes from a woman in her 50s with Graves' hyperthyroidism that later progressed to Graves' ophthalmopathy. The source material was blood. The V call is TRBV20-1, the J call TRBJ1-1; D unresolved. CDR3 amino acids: CSARVFLVSGGGQAFF. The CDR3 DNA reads TGCAGTGCTAGAGTATTCTTAGTTTCCGGTGGAGGGCAAGCTTTCTTT.